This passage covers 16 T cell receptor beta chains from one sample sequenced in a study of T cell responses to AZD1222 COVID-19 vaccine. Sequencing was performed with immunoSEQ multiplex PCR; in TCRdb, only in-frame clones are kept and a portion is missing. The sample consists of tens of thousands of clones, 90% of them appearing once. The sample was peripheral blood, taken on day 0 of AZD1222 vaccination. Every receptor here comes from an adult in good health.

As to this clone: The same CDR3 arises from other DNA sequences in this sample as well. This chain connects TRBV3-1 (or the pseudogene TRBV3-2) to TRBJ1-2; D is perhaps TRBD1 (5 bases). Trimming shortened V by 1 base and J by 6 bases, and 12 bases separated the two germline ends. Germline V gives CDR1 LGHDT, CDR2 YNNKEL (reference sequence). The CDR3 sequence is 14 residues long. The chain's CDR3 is CASSQVGGVNGYTF. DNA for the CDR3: TGTGCCAGCAGCCAAGTGGGGGGAGTAAATGGCTACACCTTC.

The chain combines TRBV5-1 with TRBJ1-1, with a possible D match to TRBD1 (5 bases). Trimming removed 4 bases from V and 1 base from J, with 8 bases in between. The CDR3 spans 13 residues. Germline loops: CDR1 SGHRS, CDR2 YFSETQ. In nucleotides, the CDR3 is TGCGCCAGCAGCCCCCAGGGGAACACTGAAGCTTTCTTT. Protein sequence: CASSPQGNTEAFF.

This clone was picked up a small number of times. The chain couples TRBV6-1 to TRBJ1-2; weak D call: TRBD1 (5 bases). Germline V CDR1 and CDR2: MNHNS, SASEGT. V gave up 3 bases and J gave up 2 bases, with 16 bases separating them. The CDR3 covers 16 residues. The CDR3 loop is CASSDMENGGNYGYTF. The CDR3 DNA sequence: TGTGCCAGCAGTGATATGGAAAATGGGGGAAACTATGGCTACACCTTC.

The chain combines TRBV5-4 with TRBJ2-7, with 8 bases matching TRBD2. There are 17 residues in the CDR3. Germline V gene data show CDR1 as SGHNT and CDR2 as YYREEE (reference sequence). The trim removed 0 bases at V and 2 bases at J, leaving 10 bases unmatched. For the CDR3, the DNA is TGTGCCAGCAGCTTGGCCTATGAGCGGGAGAGGGCCTACGAGCAGTACTTC. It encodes CASSLAYERERAYEQYF.

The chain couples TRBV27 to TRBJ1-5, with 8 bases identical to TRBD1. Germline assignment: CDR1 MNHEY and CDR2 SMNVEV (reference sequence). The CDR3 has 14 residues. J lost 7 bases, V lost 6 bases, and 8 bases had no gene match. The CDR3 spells CASRETGVQQPQHF. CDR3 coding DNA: TGTGCCAGCAGGGAGACAGGGGTGCAACAGCCCCAGCATTTT.

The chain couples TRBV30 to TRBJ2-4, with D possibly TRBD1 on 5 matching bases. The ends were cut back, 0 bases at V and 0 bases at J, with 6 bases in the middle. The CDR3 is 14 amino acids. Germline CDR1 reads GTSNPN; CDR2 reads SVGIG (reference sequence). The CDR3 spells CAWSVRGAKNIQYF. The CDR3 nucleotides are TGTGCCTGGAGTGTAAGGGGAGCCAAAAACATTCAGTACTTC.

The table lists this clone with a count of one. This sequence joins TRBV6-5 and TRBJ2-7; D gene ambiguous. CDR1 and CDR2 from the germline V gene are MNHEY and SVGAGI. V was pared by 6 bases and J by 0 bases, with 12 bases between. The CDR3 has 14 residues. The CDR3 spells CASRVVGYSYEQYF. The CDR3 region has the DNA TGTGCCAGCAGGGTTGTCGGGTACTCCTACGAGCAGTACTTC.

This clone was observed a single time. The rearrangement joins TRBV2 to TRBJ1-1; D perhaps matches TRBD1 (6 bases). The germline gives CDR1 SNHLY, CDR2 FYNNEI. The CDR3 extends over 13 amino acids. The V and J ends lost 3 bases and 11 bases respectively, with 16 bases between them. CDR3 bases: TGTGCCAGCAGTGACCTCCTAGGACAGCCTGCTTTCTTT. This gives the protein CASSDLLGQPAFF.

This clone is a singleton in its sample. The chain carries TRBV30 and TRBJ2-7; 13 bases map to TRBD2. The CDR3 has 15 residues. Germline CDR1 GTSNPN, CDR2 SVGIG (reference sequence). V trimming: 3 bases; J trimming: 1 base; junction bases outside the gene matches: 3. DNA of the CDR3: TGTGCCTGGAGGGGGGGACTAGCGGGATCCTACGAGCAGTACTTC. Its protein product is CAWRGGLAGSYEQYF. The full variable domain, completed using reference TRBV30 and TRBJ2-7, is SQTIHQWPATLVQPVGSPLSLECTVEGTSNPNLYWYRQAAGRGLQLLFYSVGIGQISSEVPQNLSASRPQDRQFILSSKKLLLSDSGFYLCAWRGGLAGSYEQYFGPGTRLTVT.

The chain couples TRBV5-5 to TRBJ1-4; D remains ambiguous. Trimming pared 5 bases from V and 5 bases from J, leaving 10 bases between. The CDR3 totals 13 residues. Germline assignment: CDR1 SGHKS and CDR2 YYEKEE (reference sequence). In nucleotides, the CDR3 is TGTGCCAGCAGTCGAGCGAAGAATGAAAAACTGTTTTTT. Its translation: CASSRAKNEKLFF.

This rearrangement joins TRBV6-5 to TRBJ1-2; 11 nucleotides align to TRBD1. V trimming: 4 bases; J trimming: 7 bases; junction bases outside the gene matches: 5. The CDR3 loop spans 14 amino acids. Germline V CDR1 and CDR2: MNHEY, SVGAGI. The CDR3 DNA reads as TGTGCCAGCAGTTTGGACAGGGGGCGAGGTGGCTACACCTTC. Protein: CASSLDRGRGGYTF.

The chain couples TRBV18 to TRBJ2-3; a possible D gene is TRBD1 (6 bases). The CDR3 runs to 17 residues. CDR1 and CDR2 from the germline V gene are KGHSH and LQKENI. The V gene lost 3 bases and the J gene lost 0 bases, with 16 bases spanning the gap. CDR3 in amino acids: CASSPRTGHSSTDTQYF. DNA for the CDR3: TGTGCCAGCTCACCCAGGACGGGACATTCTAGCACAGATACGCAGTATTTT. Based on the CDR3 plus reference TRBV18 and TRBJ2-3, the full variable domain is NAGVMQNPRHLVRRRGQEARLRCSPMKGHSHVYWYRQLPEEGLKFMVYLQKENIIDESGMPKERFSAEFPKEGPSILRIQQVVRGDSAAYFCASSPRTGHSSTDTQYFGPGTRLTVL.

CDR3 sequence reads: CASSLTFARGGRETQYF. In DNA, the CDR3 is TGTGCCAGCAGCCTCACTTTCGCACGAGGGGGGCGAGAGACCCAGTACTTC. The V call is TRBV9, the J call TRBJ2-5; D may correspond to TRBD1 or TRBD2 (6 bases each). V lost 4 bases and J 4 bases, leaving 23 bases between the germline ends. Germline values: CDR1 SGDLS, CDR2 YYNGEE. This CDR3 has 17 amino acids.

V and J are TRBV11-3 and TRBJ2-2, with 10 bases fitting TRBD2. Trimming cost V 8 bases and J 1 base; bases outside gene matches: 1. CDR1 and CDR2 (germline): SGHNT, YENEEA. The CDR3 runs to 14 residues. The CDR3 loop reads CASGLAENTGELFF. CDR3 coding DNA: TGTGCCAGCGGACTAGCGGAGAACACCGGGGAGCTGTTTTTT. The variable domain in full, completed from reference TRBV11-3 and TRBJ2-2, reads EAGVVQSPRYKIIEKKQPVAFWCNPISGHNTLYWYLQNLGQGPELLIRYENEEAVDDSQLPKDRFSAERLKGVDSTLKIQPAELGDSAVYLCASGLAENTGELFFGEGSRLTVL.

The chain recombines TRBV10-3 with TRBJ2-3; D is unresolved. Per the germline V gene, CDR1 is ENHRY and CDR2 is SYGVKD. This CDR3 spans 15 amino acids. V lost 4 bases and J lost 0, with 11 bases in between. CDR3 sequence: CAISVSETSTDTQYF. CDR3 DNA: TGTGCCATCAGTGTCTCAGAAACTAGCACAGATACGCAGTATTTT.

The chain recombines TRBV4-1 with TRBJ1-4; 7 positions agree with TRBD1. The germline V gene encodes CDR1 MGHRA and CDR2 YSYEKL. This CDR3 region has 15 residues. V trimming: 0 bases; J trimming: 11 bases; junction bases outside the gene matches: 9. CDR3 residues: CASSQEGTASGKLFF. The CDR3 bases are TGCGCCAGCAGCCAAGAAGGGACAGCGTCGGGGAAACTGTTTTTT.